This T cell receptor (beta chain) was profiled in a study of OX40 agonist ivuxolimab in advanced cancers. The data were produced by immunoSEQ multiplex PCR, yet TCRdb's version contains in-frame clones alone and is incomplete. Seen here are 85,000 to 130,000 clones, less than 95% observed once, and the top ten hold 0.4% to 0.6%. CDR3 length: 16 amino acids. Deletions cut 4 bases from V and 8 bases from J, with 23 bases between. Germline CDR1 MDHEN, CDR2 SYDVKM. The sequence was collected from an adult with an advanced solid tumor such as melanoma, head and neck, liver or kidney cancer. The chain couples TRBV28 to TRBJ1-2; D perhaps matches TRBD1 (5 bases). This specimen consisted of CD4+ or CD8+ T cells sorted from blood, obtained in a trial of the OX40 agonist ivuxolimab. In nucleotides, the CDR3 is TGTGCCAGCAGTTCCCCTCCCGGGGGGGAGGGACGCGGCTACACCTTC. Amino acids: CASSSPPGGEGRGYTF.